The clone carrying this T cell receptor beta chain was recorded many times. For TCR, cDNA came from 5'RACE template switching, which added a universal primer site and UMIs. Each CDR3 protein gets one entry after TCRdb re-called the 5' RACE reads with MiXCR. The table lists more than 90,000 distinct CDR3 sequences, approximately 7.1% of them singletons, with approximately 2.7% in the top ten. The entry originates in a study of T cells after yellow fever vaccination. Germline CDR1 is SNHLY and CDR2 is FYNNEI. There are 14 residues in the CDR3. Trimming shortened V by 7 bases and J by 3 bases, and 12 bases separated the two germline ends.

Specimen: CD4+ T cells sorted from PBMCs, collected 45 days after the first yellow fever vaccination. The chain uses TRBV2 and TRBJ2-2; possibly TRBD1 for D (5 bases). The sequence was collected from a man younger than 30 who received the YFV17D yellow fever vaccine. CDR3 bases: TGTGCCAGCATCCAGGTCAGGGACACCGGGGAGCTGTTTTTT. Translated, it gives CASIQVRDTGELFF.